The 30 T cell receptor beta chains in this list originate from one sample, sequenced in a study of T cells in Graves' hyperthyroidism and ophthalmopathy (dated by TCRdb to between 2017 and 2020). Receptors were amplified or captured by multiplex PCR. The sample was run on an Illumina HiSeq 2000. The TCR beta CDR3 regions were amplified from RNA transcripts. The first round of RT-PCR for the TCR CDR3 was performed with the HTBI primer set and the Qiagen OneStep RT-PCR kit. TCRdb ran its own pipeline on the public reads, namely fastp trimming at Q25 and MiXCR clone calling, and kept in-frame beta chains. Duplicate CDR3 protein sequences are folded into a single record with the most common DNA and genes. Here the sample has about 760,000 distinct CDR3 sequences; 30% to 40% occur a single time. The ten largest account for less than 35% of the sample. Sequencing was performed on blood. These receptors all stem from a woman between 35 and 50 years old with Graves' hyperthyroidism.

This clonotype was found many times. The CDR3 bases are TGCAGTGCTTACAGGGAAAATGGTTCACCCCTCCACTTT. Its protein product is CSAYRENGSPLHF. V usage is TRBV20-1 and J usage is TRBJ1-6; maybe TRBD1 (6 bases). CDR3 length: 13 residues. V lost 5 bases to trimming and J lost 9 bases, with 14 bases between them. Per the germline V gene, CDR1 is DFQATT and CDR2 is SNEGSKA (reference sequence).

A remark on this clonotype: Relative to the germline gene, one junction end is altered; a read error may explain this. The J gene is TRBJ2-5, the V gene TRBV7-7, with 8 nucleotides matching TRBD1. The CDR3 is made up of 16 amino acids. CDR1 and CDR2 (germline): SSHAT, FNYEAQ (reference sequence). The CDR3 loop reads CASSDGYRGFQETQYF. The CDR3 DNA is TGTGCTAGCAGCGATGGGTACAGGGGGTTCCAGGAGACCCAGTACTTC.

As regards this clonotype: It may be a read error: a sequence one base away is much more abundant. The chain carries TRBV2 and TRBJ1-2, with D unresolved. Germline V gene sequence: CDR1 SNHLY, CDR2 FYNNEI. CDR3 length: 15 residues. Trimming left V 5 bases short and J 0 bases short, with 13 bases between. CDR3 in DNA: TGTGCCAGCAGTTCTGGTCGGCAAGCTAACTATGGCTACACCTTC. This codes for CASSSGRQANYGYTF.

This chain joins TRBV27 and TRBJ2-5, with 13 bases fitting TRBD2. V lost 6 bases, J lost 5 bases, and 6 bases stayed unmatched. CDR3 length: 15 amino acids. The germline CDR1 and CDR2 sequences are MNHEY and SMNVEV (reference sequence). In DNA form, the CDR3 reads TGTGCCAGCAGCAAGATGACTAGCGGGGGGGAGACCCAGTACTTC. Translation: CASSKMTSGGETQYF.

In its sample, this clonotype was seen many times. The rearrangement links TRBV7-9 to TRBJ2-2; D gene uncertain. The CDR3 runs 13 residues. Germline V CDR1 and CDR2: SEHNR, FQNEAQ (reference sequence). Trimming stripped 4 bases from V and 6 bases from J, with 9 bases between. The DNA for the CDR3 is TGTGCCAGCAGCTCAAGTGGGCCCGGGGAGCTGTTTTTT. Its translation is CASSSSGPGELFF.

This clonotype occurred a few times. This chain uses TRBV29-1 with TRBJ2-5, with D perhaps TRBD1 (6 bases). The CDR3 consists of 13 residues. Trimming removed 7 bases at V and 5 bases at J, with 17 bases between. The germline V gene has CDR1 SQVTM and CDR2 ANQGSEA. The CDR3 nucleotides are TGCAGCGCTGTGACAGGCACCGGGGAGACCCAGTACTTC. It specifies CSAVTGTGETQYF.

This clonotype was counted only a few times. This chain uses TRBV5-1 with TRBJ2-7; D not resolved. CDR3 length: 14 amino acids. Trimming left V 2 bases short and J 3 bases short, with 12 bases between. Germline V gene data show CDR1 as SGHRS and CDR2 as YFSETQ. The CDR3 here is CASSLEESFYEQYF. The CDR3, as DNA: TGCGCCAGCAGCTTAGAAGAGTCTTTCTACGAGCAGTACTTC.

The chain has TRBV29-1 and TRBJ1-1; D is ambiguous. In germline, CDR1 is SQVTM, CDR2 ANQGSEA. This CDR3 is 14 amino acids long. Trimming shortened V by 8 bases and J by 5 bases, and 21 bases separated the two germline ends. DNA for the CDR3: TGCAGCCCCTTCGACGGGCGCTATGGGACTGAAGCTTTCTTT. It specifies CSPFDGRYGTEAFF.

This clonotype appeared a few times. The V and J genes are TRBV18 and TRBJ2-5, with 7 bases matching TRBD1. Germline V gene data show CDR1 as KGHSH and CDR2 as LQKENI. CDR3 size: 15 residues. J was trimmed by 1 base and V by 3 bases; bases with no gene match: 5. CDR3 amino acids: CASSPTGVGQETQYF. DNA of the CDR3: TGTGCCAGCTCACCTACAGGGGTAGGCCAAGAGACCCAGTACTTC.

Concerning this clonotype itself: At one end, the junction sequence differs from germline, possibly due to a read error. This sequence joins TRBV2 and TRBJ1-1; no firm D call. CDR1 is SNHLY and CDR2 is FYNNEI in the germline V gene. There are 14 residues in the CDR3. This chain's CDR3 is CVSSGFRNPTESFF. The CDR3 DNA reads TGTGTCAGCAGTGGGTTCAGGAACCCCACTGAATCTTTCTTT.

V gene TRBV12-3 or TRBV12-4 combines with J gene TRBJ2-7; D is uncertain. V lost 5 bases to trimming and J lost 1 base, with 12 bases between them. The CDR3 extends over 14 amino acids. The CDR3 here is CASSIGFGSYEQYF. CDR3 nucleotide sequence: TGTGCCAGCAGTATCGGGTTTGGGTCCTACGAGCAGTACTTC.

Remarks on this clonotype: A read error is possible here, since a much larger clone lies one base away. V gene TRBV4-3 combines with J gene TRBJ1-4; D might be TRBD1 (5 bases). The CDR3 covers 15 residues. The germline V gene has CDR1 LGHNA and CDR2 YSLEER. V dropped 2 bases and J dropped 7 bases, with 14 bases sitting between them. This chain's CDR3 is CASSQHWAGREKLFF. In DNA form, the CDR3 reads TGCGCCAGCAGCCAACATTGGGCAGGGCGTGAAAAACTGTTTTTT.

To note about this clonotype: Just one base apart from a much larger clone, this may be a read error. This chain connects TRBV19 to TRBJ2-5, with a possible D match to TRBD1 (5 bases). This CDR3 has 16 amino acids. The germline CDR1 and CDR2 sequences are LNHDA and SQIVND (reference sequence). Trimming left V 8 bases short and J 2 bases short, with 21 bases between. The CDR3 reads CASGLYLGSGQETQYF. The CDR3 nucleotides are TGTGCCAGTGGCCTATACCTTGGCTCAGGGCAAGAGACCCAGTACTTC.

This clonotype has ten or more counts. The CDR3 here is CASSLDHRAWGEKLFF. In DNA, the CDR3 is TGTGCCAGCAGCTTGGACCACAGGGCTTGGGGAGAAAAACTGTTTTTT. The chain recombines TRBV7-2 with TRBJ1-4, with D perhaps TRBD1 (6 bases). The CDR3 spans 16 residues. Germline V lookup: CDR1 SGHTA, CDR2 FQGNSA. Deletions cut 3 bases from V and 8 bases from J, with 19 bases between.

CDR3 in DNA: TGTGCCAGCCGATTTGTAGGACGGAAGACCTACGAGCAGTACTTC. Residues: CASRFVGRKTYEQYF. V is TRBV27 and J is TRBJ2-7; D is ambiguous. With 8 bases removed from V and 2 bases from J, the gap between germline ends came to 19 bases. Germline V gene lookup returns CDR1 MNHEY and CDR2 SMNVEV (reference sequence). The CDR3 totals 15 residues.

This clonotype was detected a few times. The chain is built from TRBV6-4 and TRBJ1-1; D is undetermined. The V end lost 5 bases, the J end lost 0 bases, and 13 bases lay between the germline ends. Germline values: CDR1 MRHNA, CDR2 SNTAGT. CDR3 size: 15 residues. In nucleotides, the CDR3 is TGTGCCAGCAGTCACCCCGAGCGCATGAACACTGAAGCTTTCTTT. Amino acids: CASSHPERMNTEAFF.

A single count supports this clonotype. The chain employs TRBV24-1 and TRBJ1-1; D is uncertain. Germline assignment: CDR1 KGHDR and CDR2 SFDVKD. V lost 4 bases to trimming and J lost 10 bases, with 12 bases between them. CDR3 length equals 12 residues. The CDR3 sequence is CATSDSSRIAFF. CDR3 nucleotides: TGTGCCACCAGTGACTCTTCACGAATAGCTTTCTTT.

Points on this clonotype: At one of its ends the junction is not consistent with the germline gene, which may arise from a read error. This chain links TRBV10-1 with TRBJ2-2; the match to TRBD1 covers 9 bases. Germline lookup yields CDR1 WNHNN and CDR2 SYGVQD (reference sequence). The CDR3 spans 15 residues. In DNA, the CDR3 is TGTGCCAGCAGCCGCAGGACAGGGGAGACCGGGGAGCTGTTTTTT. Translating it yields CASSRRTGETGELFF.

V usage is TRBV7-9 and J usage is TRBJ1-2, with 8 bases identical to TRBD1. Germline CDR1 is SEHNR and CDR2 is FQNEAQ (reference sequence). The J segment lost 8 bases and the V segment lost 6 bases, leaving 5 bases of the junction unmatched. The CDR3 loop spans 12 amino acids. DNA of the CDR3: TGTGCCAGCAGGGACAGGGTCCAGGGCTACACCTTC. It codes for CASRDRVQGYTF.

This clonotype occurred once. The rearrangement joins TRBV29-1 to TRBJ2-3; no clear D gene. V lost 3 bases and J 0 bases, leaving 7 bases between the germline ends. Germline values: CDR1 SQVTM, CDR2 ANQGSEA. The CDR3 contains 13 residues. The CDR3 sequence: CSVDPDSTDTQYF. The CDR3 nucleotides read TGCAGCGTTGACCCTGACAGCACAGATACGCAGTATTTT.

As to this clonotype: The junction departs from germline at one end; a sequencing error may be responsible. The chain carries TRBV11-3 and TRBJ1-1; possible D gene TRBD1, 6 bases. This CDR3 region has 15 residues. Looked up from germline, CDR1 is SGHNT and CDR2 is YENEEA. Written as DNA, the CDR3 is TGTGCCAGCACCTTAAACAGGGCTTTGGACACTGAAGCTTTCTTT. Translated: CASTLNRALDTEAFF.

The rearrangement links TRBV7-2 to TRBJ2-7; no clear D. The assigned J gene may be wrong: the sequence end matches TRBJ2-1 better. The length of the CDR3 is 12 residues. Germline assignment: CDR1 SGHTA and CDR2 FQGNSA. The CDR3 bases are TGTGCCAGCAGCTCTGCCCTAAATGAGCAGTTCTTC. Protein: CASSSALNEQFF.

This clonotype was counted a few times. This chain joins TRBV7-2 and TRBJ2-5, with 9 nucleotides matching TRBD2. Trimming removed 8 bases from V and 4 bases from J; junction bases left unmatched: 14. CDR1 is SGHTA and CDR2 is FQGNSA in the germline V gene. The CDR3 spans 16 residues. CDR3 nucleotide sequence: TGTGCCAGCTCACCACGCGGGAGGGCCCTCGGAGAGACCCAGTACTTC. The encoded protein is CASSPRGRALGETQYF.

This clonotype occurred many times. The CDR3 protein is CASRGNEKLFF. As DNA, the CDR3 is TGTGCCAGCAGGGGGAATGAAAAACTGTTTTTT. The chain is built from TRBV7-8 and TRBJ1-4; D uncertain. The CDR3 loop spans 11 amino acids. Germline V gene sequence: CDR1 SGHVS, CDR2 FQNEAQ. The germline V and J ends were trimmed by 6 bases and 5 bases, with 4 bases remaining between them.

The chain employs TRBV10-3 and TRBJ1-1, with a weak D call TRBD1 (6 bases). The CDR3 sequence is 13 residues long. Trimming left V 8 bases short and J 1 base short, with 11 bases between. Germline lookup yields CDR1 ENHRY and CDR2 SYGVKD. CDR3 DNA sequence: TGTGCCATCGCTCAGGGGCCGAACACTGAAGCTTTCTTT. It codes for CAIAQGPNTEAFF.

The V and J genes are TRBV7-2 and TRBJ2-5; 8 bases agree with TRBD2. The germline V gene encodes CDR1 SGHTA and CDR2 FQGNSA. This CDR3 has 18 amino acids. The V gene end was trimmed by 1 base and the J gene end by 0 bases; junction bases not matched to a gene: 10. The chain's CDR3 is CASSLDGRWRGDQETQYF. The CDR3 DNA follows: TGTGCCAGCAGCTTAGACGGGAGATGGCGGGGGGACCAAGAGACCCAGTACTTC.

This clonotype was recorded only once. The rearrangement joins TRBV6-1 to TRBJ1-5; the D gene is possibly TRBD1 (6 bases). This CDR3 spans 14 amino acids. The V gene lost 6 bases and the J gene lost 2 bases, with 11 bases spanning the gap. Germline V gives CDR1 MNHNS, CDR2 SASEGT. CDR3 sequence reads: CASRRGVGNQPQHF. In DNA form, the CDR3 reads TGTGCCAGCAGAAGGGGGGTCGGCAATCAGCCCCAGCATTTT.

The genes are TRBV15 and TRBJ1-4, with no clear D. CDR1 and CDR2 (germline): LNHNV, YYDKDF (reference sequence). The CDR3 extends over 14 amino acids. Trimming removed 2 bases at V and 4 bases at J, with 8 bases between. The DNA for the CDR3 is TGTGCCACCAGCAGATACGGTTTTAATGAAAAACTGTTTTTT. Translated: CATSRYGFNEKLFF.

This clonotype was observed a few times. The chain is built from TRBV20-1 and TRBJ1-2; 7 bases are a match to TRBD1. Germline V gene sequence: CDR1 DFQATT, CDR2 SNEGSKA (reference sequence). The CDR3 extends over 12 amino acids. The CDR3 sequence is CRVQGSNYGYTF. The CDR3 DNA reads TGCAGGGTACAGGGGAGCAACTATGGCTACACCTTC.

This chain connects TRBV19 to TRBJ1-5; D gene uncertain. CDR1 and CDR2 (germline): LNHDA, SQIVND (reference sequence). V was trimmed by 3 bases and J by 0 bases, leaving 9 bases between them. The length of the CDR3 is 15 residues. CDR3 sequence (DNA): TGTGCCAGTAGTATCCTCTTCTATAGCAATCAGCCCCAGCATTTT. This translates into CASSILFYSNQPQHF.